This entry is about one TCR beta chain. This record belongs to a study of blood T cell repertoires in COVID-19. Study overall: T cells, B-cell-depleted T cells, or PBMCs supplied cDNA or gDNA.

Authors' methods: Researchers report that nucleated cell counts were estimated from reference gene primer amplification. The protocol was immunoSEQ multiplex PCR, while the TCRdb copy is restricted to in-frame clones and leaves out a portion. V and J calls and clone size come straight from that table; D and trimming were deduced from the DNA. This repertoire shows about 200,000 clones, 75% to 85% found once; its top ten account for 5.5% to 8.5%. Germline V gives CDR1 MGHRA, CDR2 YSYEKL. The CDR3 is made up of 16 amino acids. Germline trimming cut 1 base from V and 4 bases from J; bases unmatched to any gene: 7.

The sample comprised peripheral blood. The chain is built from TRBV4-1 and TRBJ1-5; 7 nucleotides align to TRBD1. The sequence derives from a man aged 55 to 70 with acute or convalescent COVID-19. The CDR3 DNA follows: TGCGCCAGCAGCCAAGTGGGACAGAGGCTGAATCAGCCCCAGCATTTT. Amino acids: CASSQVGQRLNQPQHF.